These 24 T cell receptor beta chains were sequenced from one sample in a study of radiation and T cells in renal cell carcinoma. The data were produced by immunoSEQ multiplex PCR, yet TCRdb's version contains in-frame clones alone and is incomplete. The data show tens of thousands of clones, 65% to 90% seen once. Time point specified: blood 2 weeks post-SBRT. Treatment meaning: 15 Gy SBRT to primary tumor, nephrectomy 4 weeks later. The specimen comprised blood, sampled from a patient whose treatment included radiotherapy and nephrectomy. Every receptor here comes from a woman aged 50 to 60 with renal cell carcinoma.

The J gene is TRBJ2-4, the V gene TRBV19, with no clear D. Germline CDR1 is LNHDA and CDR2 is SQIVND (reference sequence). Between the trimmed V and J ends, which lost 3 bases and 0 bases, there was a span of 9 bases. The CDR3 covers 15 residues. The CDR3 sequence is CASSIGWLAKNIQYF. The CDR3 nucleotides read TGTGCCAGTAGTATCGGTTGGCTAGCCAAAAACATTCAGTACTTC.

This clone was seen more than once but under ten times. This chain links TRBV6-5 with TRBJ1-1; no firm D call. Trimming removed 0 bases at V and 10 bases at J, with 12 bases between. This CDR3 is built from 13 residues. CDR1 and CDR2 (germline): MNHEY, SVGAGI. The CDR3 nucleotides read TGTGCCAGCAGTTACTCGATCGGACTTCCAGCTTTCTTT. It specifies CASSYSIGLPAFF.

This sequence joins TRBV19 and TRBJ1-2; perhaps TRBD1 as D (5 bases). CDR1 is LNHDA and CDR2 is SQIVND in the germline V gene (reference sequence). The ends were cut back, 6 bases at V and 6 bases at J, with 26 bases in the middle. The CDR3 is made up of 17 amino acids. CDR3 protein: CASSPGEPGSNPNGYTF. DNA of the CDR3: TGTGCCAGTAGCCCCGGGGAGCCAGGGAGTAATCCTAATGGCTACACCTTC.

This clone occurred once. J is TRBJ1-5 and V is TRBV6-1; maybe TRBD1 (6 bases). This CDR3 spans 14 amino acids. The ends were cut back, 11 bases at V and 6 bases at J, with 20 bases in the middle. CDR1 is MNHNS and CDR2 is SASEGT in the germline V gene. CDR3 residues: CAGNERGVGQPQHF. DNA of the CDR3: TGTGCCGGAAATGAGAGGGGGGTGGGTCAGCCCCAGCATTTT.

This clone was counted a single time. This chain uses TRBV14 with TRBJ2-7; 7 nucleotides align to TRBD2. Losses at the gene ends were 5 bases for V and 7 bases for J; bases not matched to a gene: 11. Germline V gene lookup returns CDR1 SGHDN and CDR2 FVKESK. This CDR3 is 14 amino acids long. CDR3 nucleotides: TGTGCCAGCAGCTCCAGCGGGACCTTGGGGGAGCAGTACTTC. Protein: CASSSSGTLGEQYF.

The V call is TRBV4-3, the J call TRBJ2-1; weak D call: TRBD2 (5 bases). Germline values: CDR1 LGHNA, CDR2 YSLEER. V dropped 0 bases and J dropped 9 bases, with 24 bases sitting between them. There are 18 residues in the CDR3. This CDR3 is CASSQEGCSRTVTCEQFF. For the CDR3, the DNA is TGCGCCAGCAGCCAAGAAGGATGTTCACGGACTGTTACATGTGAGCAGTTCTTC.

V and J are TRBV5-4 and TRBJ1-1; D not resolved. This CDR3 has 16 amino acids. CDR1 is SGHNT and CDR2 is YYREEE in the germline V gene (reference sequence). V dropped 0 bases and J dropped 0 bases, with 12 bases sitting between them. The CDR3 region is CASSLGGSWVNTEAFF. The CDR3 bases are TGTGCCAGCAGCTTGGGTGGGAGCTGGGTGAACACTGAAGCTTTCTTT.

The genes are TRBV29-1 and TRBJ2-2; a weak D match, TRBD1 (6 bases). The V end was cut by 4 bases, the J end by 7 bases, with 16 bases between. Germline-derived CDR1 and CDR2 are SQVTM and ANQGSEA. The CDR3 length is 14 residues. CDR3 residues: CSVVKGVTGGELFF. DNA of the CDR3: TGCAGCGTTGTAAAGGGGGTGACGGGCGGGGAGCTGTTTTTT.

This chain connects TRBV6-5 to TRBJ1-1; D is ambiguous. The CDR3 runs 13 residues. Trimming cost V 6 bases and J 1 base, with 9 bases left between them. Germline CDR1 and CDR2: MNHEY and SVGAGI. The CDR3 reads CASRENANTEAFF. The CDR3 region has the DNA TGTGCCAGCAGGGAAAATGCGAACACTGAAGCTTTCTTT.

The table lists this clone with a few counts. This chain connects TRBV4-3 to TRBJ2-6; 7 positions match TRBD1. V trimming: 5 bases; J trimming: 0 bases; junction bases outside the gene matches: 7. The CDR3 extends over 17 amino acids. The germline V gene has CDR1 LGHNA and CDR2 YSLEER. As DNA, the CDR3 is TGCGCCAGCAGCGCCCGGGACAGTAGCTCTGGGGCCAACGTCCTGACTTTC. As protein: CASSARDSSSGANVLTF.

The chain uses TRBV2 and TRBJ1-4; D is uncertain. Germline V gives CDR1 SNHLY, CDR2 FYNNEI. V shed 6 bases and J shed 5 bases, with 13 bases lying between them. CDR3 length equals 14 residues. The CDR3 protein is CASRGREGNEKLFF. The CDR3 DNA reads TGTGCCAGCAGGGGAAGGGAGGGAAATGAAAAACTGTTTTTT. Full variable domain (rest looked up from reference TRBV2 and TRBJ1-4): EPEVTQTPSHQVTQMGQEVILRCVPISNHLYFYWYRQILGQKVEFLVSFYNNEISEKSEIFDDQFSVERPDGSNFTLKIRSTKLEDSAMYFCASRGREGNEKLFFGSGTQLSVL.

The rearrangement uses TRBV6-1 and TRBJ1-5; tentative D call: TRBD1 (5 bases). The CDR3 runs 14 residues. Per the germline V gene, CDR1 is MNHNS and CDR2 is SASEGT. V shed 3 bases and J shed 0 bases, with 6 bases lying between them. CDR3: CASSDGGSNQPQHF. Written as DNA, the CDR3 is TGTGCCAGCAGTGATGGGGGTAGCAATCAGCCCCAGCATTTT.

The gene calls are TRBV21-1 and TRBJ2-7; TRBD1 is taken as the D call from the table, unchecked against the DNA. TRBV21-1 is a listed pseudogene. CDR3 length equals 14 residues. The CDR3 protein is CASTIDYTGDEQYF. The CDR3 nucleotides are TGTGCCAGCACCATTGATTATACAGGGGACGAGCAGTACTTC.

This chain links TRBV7-9 with TRBJ1-1; 9 positions match TRBD1. The germline V gene encodes CDR1 SEHNR and CDR2 FQNEAQ (reference sequence). The junction had 2 bases not matched to a gene; V was cut back by 4 bases and J by 11 bases. This CDR3 comprises 11 residues. The CDR3 region is CASSWDRVAFF. CDR3 bases: TGTGCCAGCAGCTGGGACAGGGTGGCTTTCTTT.

This chain uses TRBV15 with TRBJ2-3, with a tentative D call TRBD1 (5 bases). The germline CDR1 and CDR2 sequences are LNHNV and YYDKDF (reference sequence). The V and J ends lost 3 bases and 0 bases respectively, with 10 bases between them. The CDR3 loop spans 15 amino acids. DNA for the CDR3: TGTGCCACCAGCAGTCGACAGATTAGCACAGATACGCAGTATTTT. Translated: CATSSRQISTDTQYF.

This clone was detected only a few times. The chain is built from TRBV5-1 and TRBJ1-1; D gene uncertain. The CDR3 runs to 13 residues. Germline V gives CDR1 SGHRS, CDR2 YFSETQ. The ends were cut back, 4 bases at V and 1 base at J, with 8 bases in the middle. The CDR3 reads CASSLGSNTEAFF. Here the CDR3 DNA reads TGCGCCAGCAGCCTCGGATCGAACACTGAAGCTTTCTTT.

This clone was picked up one time. This chain links TRBV5-5 with TRBJ2-1, with a tentative D call TRBD1 (7 bases). The CDR3 consists of 17 residues. Germline CDR1 reads SGHKS; CDR2 reads YYEKEE (reference sequence). V was clipped by 2 bases and J by 0 bases, with 15 bases between them. The CDR3 spells CASSFRGAVGSYNEQFF. The DNA for the CDR3 is TGTGCCAGCAGCTTCAGGGGGGCGGTTGGCTCCTACAATGAGCAGTTCTTC.

The chain couples TRBV5-8 to TRBJ1-5; D may be TRBD1 (5 bases). V was shortened by 3 bases and J by 1 base, with 11 bases between the two germline ends. Germline-derived CDR1 and CDR2 are SGHTS and YDEGEE. The CDR3 sequence is 15 residues long. The CDR3 is CASSWGRISNQPQHF. CDR3 sequence (DNA): TGTGCCAGCAGCTGGGGACGGATAAGCAATCAGCCCCAGCATTTT.

This chain joins TRBV7-8 and TRBJ1-2; D ambiguous. CDR1 and CDR2 from the germline V gene are SGHVS and FQNEAQ. The CDR3 covers 12 residues. V was clipped by 1 base and J by 13 bases, with 13 bases between them. The CDR3, as DNA: TGTGCCAGCAGCTTAGTGACCGGCCGGCCCACCTTC. Translation gives CASSLVTGRPTF.

The gene calls are TRBV14 and TRBJ2-5; possibly TRBD1 for D (5 bases). The germline CDR1 and CDR2 sequences are SGHDN and FVKESK. The CDR3 spans 12 residues. The ends were cut back, 4 bases at V and 2 bases at J, with 5 bases in the middle. In DNA, the CDR3 is TGTGCCAGCAGCCCAGGGCAAGAGACCCAGTACTTC. Its translation is CASSPGQETQYF.

This clone was detected a few times. The rearrangement links TRBV30 to TRBJ1-1; TRBD1 matches at 9 bases. Losses at the gene ends were 8 bases for V and 5 bases for J; bases not matched to a gene: 6. Germline assignment: CDR1 GTSNPN and CDR2 SVGIG (reference sequence). The CDR3 has 12 amino acids. The CDR3 spells CAVDRGLTEAFF. DNA for the CDR3: TGTGCCGTAGACAGGGGGTTGACTGAAGCTTTCTTT.

V gene TRBV7-9 combines with J gene TRBJ2-7, with a weak D call TRBD1 (5 bases). Trimming stripped 5 bases from V and 4 bases from J, with 6 bases between. The germline V gene encodes CDR1 SEHNR and CDR2 FQNEAQ (reference sequence). This CDR3 spans 11 amino acids. The CDR3 loop is CASSRQYEQYF. The DNA of the CDR3 is TGTGCCAGCAGCCGACAGTACGAGCAGTACTTC.

V is TRBV7-2 and J is TRBJ1-4; the D is unclear. Trimming took off 1 base at V and 8 bases at J, with 14 bases between the two ends. Per germline, CDR1 SGHTA and CDR2 FQGNSA. The CDR3 sequence is 15 residues long. For the CDR3, the DNA is TGTGCCAGCAGCTTAGACCCATTCAGCGGGGAAAAACTGTTTTTT. Translating it yields CASSLDPFSGEKLFF.

The chain recombines TRBV30 with TRBJ2-7; unclear D gene. The CDR3 contains 14 residues. Trimming pared 3 bases from V and 1 base from J, leaving 13 bases between. Germline V lookup: CDR1 GTSNPN, CDR2 SVGIG (reference sequence). The chain's CDR3 is CAWSPVGISYEQYF. The CDR3 DNA reads as TGTGCCTGGAGCCCCGTAGGGATATCCTACGAGCAGTACTTC.